The clone carrying this T cell receptor (beta chain) was observed a single time. Its antigen is unidentified. The data derive from a study of OX40 agonist ivuxolimab in advanced cancers. Across the study: Patients were dosed with the agonistic anti-OX40 (CD134) antibody ivuxolimab. Past anti-PD-1, anti-PD-L1 or anti-CTLA-4 therapy was accepted, and roughly 38% had received some.

This table comes from immunoSEQ multiplex PCR, and its TCRdb copy is limited to in-frame clones, with some not included. The data show tens of thousands of clones, about 88% seen once. Germline V gene sequence: CDR1 SQVTM, CDR2 ANQGSEA. The ends lost 6 bases at V and 2 bases at J; junction bases unmatched: 5. The CDR3 length is 14 residues. Enrollment shut out patients with autoimmune disease history or systemic immunosuppression. Study conclusions and caveats: Doses of 0.1 to 3.0 mg/kg were accompanied by clonal expansion of CD4+ and CD8+ blood T cells by week 6.

This material consisted of CD4+ or CD8+ T cells sorted from blood, taken in a trial of the OX40 agonist ivuxolimab. This TCR came from an adult with an advanced solid tumor such as melanoma, head and neck, liver or kidney cancer. The V and J genes are TRBV29-1 and TRBJ1-2; 11 nucleotides align to TRBD1. CDR3 nucleotide sequence: TGCAGCGTCCGTGGGGACAGGGGGAACTATGGCTACACCTTC. This translates into CSVRGDRGNYGYTF.